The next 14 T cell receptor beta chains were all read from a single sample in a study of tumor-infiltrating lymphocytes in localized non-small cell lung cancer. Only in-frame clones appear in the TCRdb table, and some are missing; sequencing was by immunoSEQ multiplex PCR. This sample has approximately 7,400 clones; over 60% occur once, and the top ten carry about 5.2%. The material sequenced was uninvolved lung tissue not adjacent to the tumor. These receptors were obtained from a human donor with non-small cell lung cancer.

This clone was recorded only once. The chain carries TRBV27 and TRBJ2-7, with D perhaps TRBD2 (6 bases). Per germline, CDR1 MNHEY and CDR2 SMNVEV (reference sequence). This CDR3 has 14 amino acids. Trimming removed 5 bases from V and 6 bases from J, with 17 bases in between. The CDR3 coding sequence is TGTGCCAGCAGTCCCAATCGGGGGTCCGGCGAGCAGTACTTC. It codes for CASSPNRGSGEQYF.

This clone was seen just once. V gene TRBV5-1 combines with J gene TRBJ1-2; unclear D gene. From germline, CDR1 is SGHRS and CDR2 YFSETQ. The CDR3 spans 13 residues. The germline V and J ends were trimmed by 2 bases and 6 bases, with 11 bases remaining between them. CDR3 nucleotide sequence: TGCGCCAGCAGCTTTGACGCGACCAATGGCTACACCTTC. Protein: CASSFDATNGYTF.

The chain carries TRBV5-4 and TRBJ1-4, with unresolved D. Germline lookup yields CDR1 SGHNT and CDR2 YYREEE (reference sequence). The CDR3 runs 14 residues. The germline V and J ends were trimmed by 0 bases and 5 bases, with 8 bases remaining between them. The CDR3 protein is CASSLDTGNEKLFF. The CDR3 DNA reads TGTGCCAGCAGCTTGGATACGGGGAATGAAAAACTGTTTTTT.

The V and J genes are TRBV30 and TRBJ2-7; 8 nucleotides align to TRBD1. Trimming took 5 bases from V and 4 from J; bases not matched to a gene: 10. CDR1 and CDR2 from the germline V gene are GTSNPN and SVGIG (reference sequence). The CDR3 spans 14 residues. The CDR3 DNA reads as TGTGCCTGGGATCCCGGGACAGGAGATTACGAGCAGTACTTC. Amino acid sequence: CAWDPGTGDYEQYF.

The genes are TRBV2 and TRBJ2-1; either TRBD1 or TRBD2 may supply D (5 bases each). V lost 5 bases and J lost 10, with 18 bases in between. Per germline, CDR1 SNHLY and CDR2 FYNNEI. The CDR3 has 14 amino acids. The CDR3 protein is CASSPGLSRAEQFF. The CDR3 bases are TGTGCCAGCAGTCCGGGGCTCTCTCGGGCCGAGCAGTTCTTC.

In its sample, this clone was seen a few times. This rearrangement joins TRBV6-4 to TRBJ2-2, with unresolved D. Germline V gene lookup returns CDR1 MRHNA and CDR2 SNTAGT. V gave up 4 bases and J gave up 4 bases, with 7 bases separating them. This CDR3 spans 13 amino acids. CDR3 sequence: CASSAGSTGELFF. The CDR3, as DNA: TGTGCCAGCAGTGCGGGCTCCACCGGGGAGCTGTTTTTT.

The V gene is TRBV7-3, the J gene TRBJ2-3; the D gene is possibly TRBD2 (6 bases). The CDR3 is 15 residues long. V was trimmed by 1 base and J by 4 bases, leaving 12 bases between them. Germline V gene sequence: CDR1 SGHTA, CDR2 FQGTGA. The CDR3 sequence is CASSLSLGRSDTQYF. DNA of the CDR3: TGTGCCAGCAGCTTAAGTCTCGGGAGATCAGATACGCAGTATTTT.

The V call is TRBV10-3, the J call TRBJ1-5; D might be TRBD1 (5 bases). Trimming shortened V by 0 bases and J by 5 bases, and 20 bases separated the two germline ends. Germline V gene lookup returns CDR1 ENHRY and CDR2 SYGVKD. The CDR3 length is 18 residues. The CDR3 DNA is TGTGCCATCAGTGAGTCGACTCCAGAGACACTAGGGGATCAGCCCCAGCATTTT. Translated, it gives CAISESTPETLGDQPQHF.

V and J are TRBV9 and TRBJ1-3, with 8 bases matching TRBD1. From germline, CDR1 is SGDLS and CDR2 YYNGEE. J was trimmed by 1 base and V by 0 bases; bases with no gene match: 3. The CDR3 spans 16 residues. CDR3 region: CASSVEGQVSGNTIYF. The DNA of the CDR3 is TGTGCCAGCAGCGTAGAGGGACAGGTATCTGGAAACACCATATATTTT.

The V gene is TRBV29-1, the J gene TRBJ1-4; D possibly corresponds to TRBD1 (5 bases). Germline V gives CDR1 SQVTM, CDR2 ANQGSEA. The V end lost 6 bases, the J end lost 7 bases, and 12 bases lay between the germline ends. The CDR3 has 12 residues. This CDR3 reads CSVTGEVEKLFF. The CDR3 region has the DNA TGCAGCGTGACGGGGGAGGTTGAAAAACTGTTTTTT.

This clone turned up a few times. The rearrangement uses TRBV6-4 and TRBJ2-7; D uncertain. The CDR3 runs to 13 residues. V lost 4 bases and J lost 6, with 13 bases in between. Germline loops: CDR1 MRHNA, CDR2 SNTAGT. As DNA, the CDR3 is TGTGCCAGCAGTGCCACCGTCCGGGCCGAGCAGTACTTC. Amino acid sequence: CASSATVRAEQYF.

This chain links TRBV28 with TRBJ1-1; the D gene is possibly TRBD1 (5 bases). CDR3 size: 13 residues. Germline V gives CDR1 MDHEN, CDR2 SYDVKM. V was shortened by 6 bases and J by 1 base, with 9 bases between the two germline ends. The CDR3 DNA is TGTGCCAGCAGACGGGACGGGAACACTGAAGCTTTCTTT. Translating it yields CASRRDGNTEAFF.

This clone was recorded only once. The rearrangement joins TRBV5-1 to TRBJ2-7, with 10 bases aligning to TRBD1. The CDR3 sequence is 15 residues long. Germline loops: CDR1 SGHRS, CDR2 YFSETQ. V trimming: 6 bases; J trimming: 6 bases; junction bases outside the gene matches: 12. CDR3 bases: TGCGCCAGCACCCCACGGACAGGGGGAAGTGGCGAGCAGTACTTC. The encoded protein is CASTPRTGGSGEQYF.

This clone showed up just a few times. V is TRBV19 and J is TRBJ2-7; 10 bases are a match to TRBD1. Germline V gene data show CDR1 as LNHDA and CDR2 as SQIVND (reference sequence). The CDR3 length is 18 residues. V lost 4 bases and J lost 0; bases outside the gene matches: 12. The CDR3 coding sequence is TGTGCCAGTAGTAAACAAACCACCGGGACAGGGGTCTCCTACGAGCAGTACTTC. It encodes CASSKQTTGTGVSYEQYF. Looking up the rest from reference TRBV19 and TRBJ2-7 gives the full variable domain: DGGITQSPKYLFRKEGQNVTLSCEQNLNHDAMYWYRQDPGQGLRLIYYSQIVNDFQKGDIAEGYSVSREKKESFPLTVTSAQKNPTAFYLCASSKQTTGTGVSYEQYFGPGTRLTVT.